This entry lists 19 T cell receptor beta chains sequenced from one sample in a study of T cells in Graves' hyperthyroidism and ophthalmopathy. Researchers took RNA transcripts and amplified the TCR beta CDR3 regions from them. HTBI primers were used for first-round RT-PCR of the TCR CDR3. TCRdb fed the multiplex PCR reads into MiXCR, producing one record per CDR3 protein. The data contain about 840,000 distinct CDR3 sequences, around 38% of them singletons. What was sequenced was blood. These receptors all stem from a young man with Graves' hyperthyroidism.

This clonotype was seen at least ten times. The rearrangement joins TRBV7-2 to TRBJ2-5; a weak D match, TRBD2 (6 bases). The CDR3 has 17 residues. Trimming shortened V by 0 bases and J by 4 bases, and 18 bases separated the two germline ends. Germline V gene lookup returns CDR1 SGHTA and CDR2 FQGNSA. In DNA form, the CDR3 reads TGTGCCAGCAGCTTAGCGGGCGGAGGAGGGTGGGGAGAGACCCAGTACTTC. Translated: CASSLAGGGGWGETQYF.

J is TRBJ2-5 and V is TRBV20-1, with D perhaps assigned TRBD1 or TRBD2 (6 bases each). The V and J ends lost 3 bases and 5 bases respectively, with 13 bases between them. Per germline, CDR1 DFQATT and CDR2 SNEGSKA (reference sequence). This CDR3 comprises 13 residues. CDR3 in amino acids: CSASGGATETQYF. Here the CDR3 DNA reads TGCAGTGCTAGCGGGGGCGCGACGGAGACCCAGTACTTC.

The chain couples TRBV5-1 to TRBJ1-1; 10 positions match TRBD1. The V gene end was trimmed by 7 bases and the J gene end by 3 bases; junction bases not matched to a gene: 6. The CDR3 is 14 residues long. Germline V lookup: CDR1 SGHRS, CDR2 YFSETQ. CDR3: CASPLGQGDTEAFF. CDR3 DNA sequence: TGCGCCAGCCCACTCGGACAGGGGGACACTGAAGCTTTCTTT.

This chain links TRBV4-1 with TRBJ1-6; TRBD1 agrees at 9 bases. The CDR3 runs to 15 residues. CDR1 and CDR2 from the germline V gene are MGHRA and YSYEKL. With 8 bases clipped from V and 10 bases from J, the junction kept 12 bases outside the gene matches. The CDR3 spells CASRQEGDRASPLHF. DNA of the CDR3: TGCGCCAGCCGGCAAGAAGGGGACAGGGCCTCACCCCTCCACTTT.

At least ten counts were recorded for this clonotype. V usage is TRBV7-9 and J usage is TRBJ1-6; 7 bases fit TRBD1. Looked up from germline, CDR1 is SEHNR and CDR2 is FQNEAQ (reference sequence). V lost 4 bases, J lost 9 bases, and 9 bases stayed unmatched. CDR3 length: 15 residues. The CDR3, as DNA: TGTGCCAGCAGCTGGACCGGGACAGCCACTTCACCCCTCCACTTT. Translated, it gives CASSWTGTATSPLHF.

This clonotype occurred many times. The chain is built from TRBV10-1 and TRBJ1-1, with 8 bases matching TRBD1. J gave up 4 bases and V 4 bases, and 5 bases lay outside the gene matches. The germline gives CDR1 WNHNN, CDR2 SYGVQD (reference sequence). The CDR3 extends over 14 amino acids. This chain's CDR3 is CASSGRTGTTEAFF. The CDR3 nucleotides are TGCGCCAGCAGTGGTAGGACAGGGACCACTGAAGCTTTCTTT.

The chain couples TRBV7-8 to TRBJ1-1; 7 bases agree with TRBD1. The V segment lost 4 bases and the J segment 7 bases; nucleotides outside the gene matches: 3. Germline CDR1 and CDR2: SGHVS and FQNEAQ. This CDR3 has 12 amino acids. CDR3: CASSSTGREAFF. As DNA, the CDR3 is TGTGCCAGCAGCTCGACAGGGCGTGAAGCTTTCTTT.

On this clonotype itself: Possible read error: a much larger clone is one base away. The chain's CDR3 is CASSATGSTGELFF. The CDR3 DNA reads TGTGCCAGCAGCGCGACAGGCTCGACCGGGGAGCTGTTTTTT. J is TRBJ2-2 and V is TRBV9, with D possibly matching TRBD1 (6 bases). CDR1 is SGDLS and CDR2 is YYNGEE in the germline V gene. Trimming took off 3 bases at V and 5 bases at J, with 11 bases between the two ends. The CDR3 has 14 amino acids.

This chain connects TRBV7-9 to TRBJ2-1; 7 bases are shared with TRBD1. V lost 5 bases to trimming and J lost 7 bases; unmatched junction nucleotides: 8. The germline gives CDR1 SEHNR, CDR2 FQNEAQ (reference sequence). The CDR3 has 14 residues. In nucleotides, the CDR3 is TGTGCCAGCAGCCTGAGACAGGGATGGAATGAGCAGTTCTTC. Protein: CASSLRQGWNEQFF.

As to this clonotype: A much larger clone is a single base away; this may be a read error. This rearrangement joins TRBV7-2 to TRBJ1-6; 10 nucleotides agree with TRBD1. After removal of 8 bases from V and 9 bases from J, the junction contained 7 bases not matched to a gene. The CDR3 runs to 14 residues. Germline V lookup: CDR1 SGHTA, CDR2 FQGNSA. CDR3 in amino acids: CASGRGQGGSPLHF. The CDR3 region has the DNA TGTGCCAGCGGCCGCGGACAGGGGGGTTCACCCCTCCACTTT.

This clonotype was detected a few times. CDR3 bases: TGCGCCAGCAGCCAAGACCCCGGACAGACTGAAGCTTTCTTT. It codes for CASSQDPGQTEAFF. This chain joins TRBV4-3 and TRBJ1-1; D may be TRBD1 (6 bases). The length of the CDR3 is 14 residues. The V end lost 0 bases, the J end lost 5 bases, and 10 bases lay between the germline ends. Germline assignment: CDR1 LGHNA and CDR2 YSLEER.

This clonotype turned up a few times. The V gene is TRBV4-1, the J gene TRBJ1-1, with D unresolved. CDR1 is MGHRA and CDR2 is YSYEKL in the germline V gene. The length of the CDR3 is 13 residues. V was trimmed by 1 base and J by 3 bases, leaving 6 bases between them. For the CDR3, the DNA is TGCGCCAGCAGCCAAGTCTTGTACACTGAAGCTTTCTTT. It specifies CASSQVLYTEAFF.

In the case of this clonotype: One end of the junction varies from germline; a read error may be responsible. The chain recombines TRBV29-1 with TRBJ1-1; possibly TRBD1 for D (6 bases). Per germline, CDR1 SQVTM and CDR2 ANQGSEA. CDR3 length equals 13 residues. CDR3 protein: CSVGGQTNTEALF. The CDR3 coding sequence is TGCAGCGTAGGGGGGCAGACGAACACTGAAGCTCTCTTT.

This clonotype was detected only a few times. The V call is TRBV20-1, the J call TRBJ2-7; D might be TRBD2 (7 bases). The CDR3 consists of 14 residues. Trimming removed 1 base at V and 7 bases at J, with 17 bases between. Germline V gene data show CDR1 as DFQATT and CDR2 as SNEGSKA (reference sequence). In DNA, the CDR3 is TGCAGTGCTAGAGTAGGGGGGGGGGAAGTAGAGCAGTACTTC. This codes for CSARVGGGEVEQYF.

This clonotype was seen a handful of times. This sequence joins TRBV20-1 and TRBJ2-7; no clear D. The CDR3 is made up of 16 amino acids. V shed 0 bases and J shed 2 bases, with 17 bases lying between them. Germline CDR1 is DFQATT and CDR2 is SNEGSKA (reference sequence). Written as DNA, the CDR3 is TGCAGTGCTAGAGATGGGTCCGCAACCCGGGCCTACGAGCAGTACTTC. Protein: CSARDGSATRAYEQYF.

To note about this clonotype: Germline is not matched at one junction end, which may reflect a read error. The chain carries TRBV5-1 and TRBJ2-7; 10 bases line up with TRBD1. CDR1 is SGHRS and CDR2 is YFSETQ in the germline V gene. This CDR3 comprises 14 residues. The CDR3 sequence: CASSSGQGISEQYF. The CDR3 DNA reads TGTGCCAGCAGCTCGGGACAGGGGATAAGCGAGCAGTACTTC.

This clonotype was counted once. The gene calls are TRBV29-1 and TRBJ1-1, with D possibly matching TRBD1 (5 bases). The CDR3 has 14 residues. Germline lookup yields CDR1 SQVTM and CDR2 ANQGSEA. Between the trimmed V and J ends, which lost 8 bases and 1 base, there was a span of 17 bases. The CDR3 region is CSLREPGPNTEAFF. The CDR3 DNA sequence: TGCAGCTTACGGGAGCCGGGACCGAACACTGAAGCTTTCTTT.

The sample holds many counts of this clonotype. The V call is TRBV7-8, the J call TRBJ2-7; 8 bases line up with TRBD1. Losses at the gene ends were 2 bases for V and 1 base for J; bases not matched to a gene: 4. The CDR3 is 15 residues long. Germline-derived CDR1 and CDR2 are SGHVS and FQNEAQ. CDR3 amino acids: CASSLLRDRSYEQYF. The CDR3, as DNA: TGTGCCAGCAGCTTACTCCGGGACAGGTCCTACGAGCAGTACTTC.

This clonotype was picked up a small number of times. V is TRBV3-1 and J is TRBJ1-5, with no clear D. Deletions cut 2 bases from V and 6 bases from J, with 11 bases between. Germline CDR1 and CDR2: LGHDT and YNNKEL (reference sequence). The CDR3 is made up of 14 amino acids. The CDR3: CASSQLRGSQPQHF. CDR3 DNA sequence: TGTGCCAGCAGCCAATTGAGAGGGAGTCAGCCCCAGCATTTT.